The clone carrying this T cell receptor (beta chain) was counted a few times. Its antigen remains unidentified. This record comes from a study of T-cell reconstitution after alpha-beta-depleted transplantation in children. Whole-study results and caveats: Several hundred expanded graft clones reportedly supplied alpha-beta T cells about two months after transplant.

Per germline, CDR1 DFQATT and CDR2 SNEGSKA (reference sequence). CDR3 length: 12 amino acids. V was clipped by 6 bases and J by 3 bases; unmatched bases: 2. Unique molecular identifiers featured in how the TCRbeta library was prepared. One entry per CDR3 protein results from TCRdb running MiXCR on the PCR reads. The sample includes hundreds of thousands of distinct CDR3 sequences, around 14% seen only once; the top ten take 0.79%. The source was PBMCs, collected before TCRalphabeta/CD19-depleted stem cell transplant. The chain is built from TRBV20-1 and TRBJ1-2, with 9 bases fitting TRBD1. The source is a girl between 2 and 10 years old with congenital amegakaryocytic thrombocytopenia, due to receive a stem cell transplant. The CDR3, as DNA: TGCAGTGCCGGGGACAGGGACTATGGCTACACCTTC. Protein: CSAGDRDYGYTF.